The subject of this entry is one T cell receptor beta chain. This clonotype was seen many times. Its antigen is still unknown. Within one base of it there is no much larger clone, and no base qualities were kept. To synthesize cDNA, template-switch 5'RACE was performed with a primer carrying a 10-nucleotide random unique molecular identifier so that each TCR transcript was tagged. Over 180 million TCR-beta sequences, covering 15-18 subjects, were produced in each sequencing run. The RNeasy kit was used to extract total RNA. TCR-beta VDJ regions were amplified with primers for the TCR constant region and the 5'RACE anchor, using the KAPA Real-time Library Amplification kit. Sample indexes and Illumina adaptors were added in a first PCR, after which library yield was increased in a second PCR. After Ampure bead purification, the TCR product of roughly 650 bp was size-selected on a 2% E-gel SizeSelection system. Before pooling, library quality was assessed on a Bioanalyzer, concentration was determined with Qubit, and library quantification was performed with the Kapa Library Quantification kit. An Illumina HiSeq 2500 sequenced the libraries paired-end 2 x 150 bp. To increase sequence diversity, about 25-31% phiX was spiked into each library pool. Per the source publication's procedure: The quality-filtered reads were processed with the UMI-based MiGEC pipeline, whose error correction step removed more than 75% of the raw TCR sequences. VDJ genes were aligned to IMGT germline references, and clonotypes were defined by unique CDR3 amino acid sequence plus V-J genes. VDJtools evaluated clonal expansion, Shannon diversity and CDR3 relatedness (CalcPairwiseDistances, ClusterSamples); CLCbio workbench built phylogenetic trees. Using coefficient-of-variation modelling across technical triplicates, the study counted a clone as expanded if it had at least 8 unique UMIs. TCRdb redid the processing of the public reads, applying fastp at Q25 and MiXCR, and retained in-frame beta chains. Duplicate CDR3 protein sequences are folded into a single record with the most common DNA and genes. TCRdb's processing, not the study's, gives the V and J calls here. This sample is represented by around 70,000 distinct CDR3 sequences; 2.5% to 3.5% of them were singletons. More than 4% of the sample is held by the ten biggest clonotypes.

Libraries from unsorted PBMCs were made from 2 million PBMCs kept in RNAlater at -80 degrees C until RNA extraction. The multiple sclerosis patients were enrolled in a US clinical protocol that used magnetic resonance imaging to evaluate disease progression. Peripheral blood was subjected to Ficoll-Hypaque density gradient centrifugation to isolate PBMCs, which were then cryopreserved in liquid nitrogen. The data stem from a study of neurological immune-mediated disorders (dated 2019 in TCRdb). In terms of the full investigation: Of the roughly 34 multiple sclerosis patients, about 31 had relapsing-remitting MS and 3 had secondary progressive MS. The study compared peripheral blood TCR-beta repertoires of HTLV-I-associated myelopathy (HAM/TSP) patients, multiple sclerosis patients and healthy controls using UMI-based sequencing. The approximately 100 TCR-beta libraries included longitudinal samples, technical triplicates and paired sorted CD4+ and CD8+ T-cell subsets alongside PBMC samples. Of the approximately 68 subjects in the cohort, about 14 were HAM/TSP patients, around 35 were multiple sclerosis patients, and some 20 were healthy controls. What the work shows at the level of the full study, not this receptor alone: TCR clonal expansion was greatest in HAM/TSP patients and smallest in MS patients, who ranked below even healthy controls. The MS cluster was not associated with any clinical or MRI features, and the authors stated that larger cohorts are needed. In a phylogenetic analysis, the repertoires of 18 out of 34 MS patients fell into a single cluster of related CDR3 sequences, pointing to a possible signature at the repertoire level. Across subjects, expanded clones never shared an identical CDR3 amino acid sequence, which suggests that the TCR-beta repertoires in every group were private.

Here V drops 7 bases and J drops 0 bases, and the junction holds 14 bases not matched to any gene. From its cysteine to its phenylalanine, the CDR3 spans 19 amino acids. CDR3 DNA only is kept here, 57 bases in frame from base 1. From a lookup of the germline V gene, CDR1 and CDR2 are SGHVS and FQNEAQ. The sequenced sample consisted of PBMCs. This chain joins TRBV7-8 to TRBJ2-1, with 11 bases in between that match TRBD2. This clonotype was sampled from a woman aged 45-65 years with multiple sclerosis. The DNA is TGTGCCAGCACACCCAATGGACTAGCGGGTCTGAGCTCCTACAATGAGCAGTTCTTC. This translates into CASTPNGLAGLSSYNEQFF.